A single sample is the source of the 32 T cell receptor beta chains below, sequenced in a study of T cell responses to AZD1222 COVID-19 vaccine (dated by TCRdb to the early 2020s). Libraries were made using the immunoSEQ multiplex PCR assay. This immuneACCESS table, as held by TCRdb, lists in-frame sequences with V and J called but not all clones. Of the missing ones, under half trace to an unresolved V gene in checked studies; the others have no known cause. The sample table records some 89,000 clones; around 90% of these occur just once. The ten top clones hold over 2% of the sample. Taken with the paper, the label for time point translates to: baseline before first vaccination. Sequencing was performed on peripheral blood, taken on day 0 of AZD1222 vaccination. The receptors here all came from an adult in good health.

V gene TRBV9 combines with J gene TRBJ1-6, with D tentatively TRBD1 (5 bases). This CDR3 region has 15 residues. The germline CDR1 and CDR2 sequences are SGDLS and YYNGEE. The V and J ends lost 0 bases and 10 bases respectively, with 14 bases between them. In nucleotides, the CDR3 is TGTGCCAGCAGCGTAGAGGGCAGGGCCCGATCACCCCTCCACTTT. Its translation is CASSVEGRARSPLHF.

The rearrangement links TRBV7-9 to TRBJ1-4; possibly TRBD1 for D (6 bases). The CDR3 length is 15 residues. Germline values: CDR1 SEHNR, CDR2 FQNEAQ (reference sequence). Trimming stripped 5 bases from V and 6 bases from J, with 16 bases between. The CDR3 DNA reads TGTGCCAGCAGCCGGACAGCGCGATCCCATGAAAAACTGTTTTTT. It codes for CASSRTARSHEKLFF. Supplemented by reference TRBV7-9 and TRBJ1-4, the full variable domain reads DTGVSQNPRHKITKRGQNVTFRCDPISEHNRLYWYRQTLGQGPEFLTYFQNEAQLEKSRLLSDRFSAERPKGSFSTLEIQRTEQGDSAMYLCASSRTARSHEKLFFGSGTQLSVL.

Regarding this clone: At one of its ends the junction is not consistent with the germline gene, which may arise from a read error. V is TRBV30 and J is TRBJ1-5; 10 nucleotides match TRBD1. The CDR3 totals 17 residues. Looked up from germline, CDR1 is GTSNPN and CDR2 is SVGIG (reference sequence). The CDR3 sequence is CAWSVRVGQGSTQPQHF. CDR3 in DNA: TGTGCCTGGAGTGTACGGGTGGGACAGGGGAGCACTCAGCCCCAGCATTTT.

The chain recombines TRBV3-1 (or the pseudogene TRBV3-2) with TRBJ1-2; 8 nucleotides agree with TRBD1. V shed 5 bases, J shed 7 bases, and the junction held 9 bases outside the gene matches. Looked up from germline, CDR1 is LGHDT and CDR2 is YNNKEL (reference sequence). The CDR3 totals 14 residues. CDR3 in amino acids: CASSRDRSGSGYTF. The DNA of the CDR3 is TGTGCCAGCAGCAGGGACAGGTCGGGGTCTGGCTACACCTTC.

The chain combines TRBV6-1 with TRBJ1-6; D is undetermined. Germline CDR1 is MNHNS and CDR2 is SASEGT. There are 15 residues in the CDR3. The V and J ends lost 1 base and 5 bases respectively, with 9 bases between them. CDR3: CASSEVTGNNSPLHF. The CDR3 nucleotides read TGTGCCAGCAGTGAAGTAACCGGAAATAATTCACCCCTCCACTTT.

The CDR3 protein is CASSSDPFYEQYF. CDR3 nucleotides: TGCGCCAGCAGCTCCGACCCCTTCTACGAGCAGTACTTC. J is TRBJ2-7 and V is TRBV5-1; no clear D. This CDR3 spans 13 amino acids. Per the germline V gene, CDR1 is SGHRS and CDR2 is YFSETQ. Between the trimmed V and J ends, which lost 3 bases and 3 bases, there was a span of 10 bases.

V and J are TRBV5-5 and TRBJ2-7, with 9 bases lining up with TRBD2. J lost 2 bases, V lost 4 bases, and 7 bases had no gene match. Germline V gene sequence: CDR1 SGHKS, CDR2 YYEKEE (reference sequence). CDR3 length: 15 amino acids. The CDR3 reads CASSQTSGTTYEQYF. The CDR3, as DNA: TGTGCCAGCAGCCAGACTAGCGGAACTACCTACGAGCAGTACTTC.

The chain has TRBV2 and TRBJ2-7; D is undetermined. V dropped 4 bases and J dropped 2 bases, with 12 bases sitting between them. The germline gives CDR1 SNHLY, CDR2 FYNNEI. This CDR3 is 14 amino acids long. In nucleotides, the CDR3 is TGTGCCAGCAGTGGGGCGGCGACCCCCTACGAGCAGTACTTC. Amino acids: CASSGAATPYEQYF. The full variable domain, its missing parts supplied by reference TRBV2 and TRBJ2-7, is EPEVTQTPSHQVTQMGQEVILRCVPISNHLYFYWYRQILGQKVEFLVSFYNNEISEKSEIFDDQFSVERPDGSNFTLKIRSTKLEDSAMYFCASSGAATPYEQYFGPGTRLTVT.

The V and J genes are TRBV7-8 and TRBJ2-1; TRBD1 might be the D (6 bases). Trimming cost V 1 base and J 0 bases, with 19 bases left between them. Per germline, CDR1 SGHVS and CDR2 FQNEAQ. The CDR3 is 19 residues long. In DNA form, the CDR3 reads TGTGCCAGCAGCTTAGTTCTAGTACAGGGCAGAAGCTCCTACAATGAGCAGTTCTTC. This encodes CASSLVLVQGRSSYNEQFF.

The chain couples TRBV12-3 or TRBV12-4 to TRBJ2-1; a weak D match, TRBD1 (8 bases). With 4 bases removed from V and 9 bases from J, the gap between germline ends came to 13 bases. CDR3 length: 13 residues. The CDR3 loop reads CASSYYRGGEQFF. The CDR3 DNA follows: TGTGCCAGCAGTTACTACAGGGGGGGTGAGCAGTTCTTC.

J is TRBJ2-2 and V is TRBV12-3 or TRBV12-4; no reliable D call. CDR3 length equals 11 residues. V was pared by 7 bases and J by 7 bases, with 7 bases between. As DNA, the CDR3 is TGTGCCAGCACCTGGGGCGGGGAGCTGTTTTTT. It is translated as CASTWGGELFF.

This chain connects TRBV20-1 to TRBJ2-1; TRBD2 matches 7 bases. The V and J ends lost 3 bases and 3 bases, in that order; junction bases with no gene match: 5. The CDR3 is made up of 14 amino acids. Germline V lookup: CDR1 DFQATT, CDR2 SNEGSKA (reference sequence). In nucleotides, the CDR3 is TGCAGTGCTAGTATTGGCGGGAGCTACAATGAGCAGTTCTTC. Translation: CSASIGGSYNEQFF.

The chain employs TRBV5-1 and TRBJ1-1, with 11 nucleotides matching TRBD1. CDR3 length: 16 residues. The V and J ends lost 0 bases and 8 bases, in that order; junction bases with no gene match: 9. CDR1 and CDR2 from the germline V gene are SGHRS and YFSETQ. The CDR3 reads CASSLDGQGASGEAFF. In DNA, the CDR3 is TGCGCCAGCAGCTTGGACGGACAGGGGGCCTCTGGAGAAGCTTTCTTT.

V is TRBV6-5 and J is TRBJ1-1; the match to TRBD1 covers 8 bases. Trimming cost V 6 bases and J 4 bases; bases outside gene matches: 7. Looked up from germline, CDR1 is MNHEY and CDR2 is SVGAGI. CDR3 size: 14 residues. DNA for the CDR3: TGTGCCAGCAGGGGACGACAGGGGAGCACTGAAGCTTTCTTT. Its protein is CASRGRQGSTEAFF.

V gene TRBV6-6 combines with J gene TRBJ1-4; weak D call: TRBD1 (6 bases). The CDR3 has 14 amino acids. V lost 3 bases and J lost 3, with 8 bases in between. Germline CDR1 and CDR2: MNHNY and SVGAGI (reference sequence). The chain's CDR3 is CASSYDRPNEKLFF. The CDR3 coding sequence is TGTGCCAGCAGTTATGACAGGCCTAATGAAAAACTGTTTTTT.

The chain links TRBV30 to TRBJ1-1; D is unclear. This CDR3 has 16 residues. Per the germline V gene, CDR1 is GTSNPN and CDR2 is SVGIG (reference sequence). Between the trimmed V and J ends, which lost 2 bases and 0 bases, there was a span of 16 bases. The CDR3 nucleotides are TGTGCCTGGAGTCGGCGCGGCCGATTTATGAACACTGAAGCTTTCTTT. This sequence encodes CAWSRRGRFMNTEAFF.

The J gene is TRBJ2-1, the V gene TRBV9; D uncertain. Germline CDR1 reads SGDLS; CDR2 reads YYNGEE. Trimming removed 4 bases from V and 0 bases from J, with 14 bases in between. The CDR3 length is 16 residues. The CDR3 spells CASSPSGVSSYNEQFF. The DNA of the CDR3 is TGTGCCAGCAGCCCTTCGGGCGTCTCCTCCTACAATGAGCAGTTCTTC.

V usage is TRBV25-1 and J usage is TRBJ2-1; the match to TRBD2 covers 13 bases. Germline V gene data show CDR1 as MGHDK and CDR2 as SYGVNS. Losses at the gene ends were 6 bases for V and 10 bases for J; bases not matched to a gene: 12. This CDR3 has 16 residues. CDR3 residues: CASRTRTSGGPGEQFF. CDR3 coding DNA: TGTGCCAGCAGAACCCGGACTAGCGGGGGCCCGGGGGAGCAGTTCTTC.

V usage is TRBV9 and J usage is TRBJ1-2; the D is unclear. V was cut by 2 bases and J by 2 bases, with 13 bases left in between. The CDR3 spans 15 residues. CDR1 and CDR2 (germline): SGDLS, YYNGEE. DNA for the CDR3: TGTGCCAGCAGCGTTTCGCCCGGGTCGAACTATGGCTACACCTTC. Encoded protein: CASSVSPGSNYGYTF.

The chain recombines TRBV5-5 with TRBJ1-6, with D uncertain. The CDR3 loop spans 15 amino acids. Germline CDR1 reads SGHKS; CDR2 reads YYEKEE (reference sequence). Trimming removed 1 base at V and 5 bases at J, with 10 bases between. The CDR3 is CASSLLELNNSPLHF. The CDR3 DNA sequence: TGTGCCAGCAGCTTGTTGGAGTTAAATAATTCACCCCTCCACTTT.

The V and J genes are TRBV30 and TRBJ2-2, with TRBD1 identical over 10 bases. The CDR3 totals 14 residues. Unmatched junction bases numbered 4, after V lost 5 bases and J lost 4 bases. In germline, CDR1 is GTSNPN, CDR2 SVGIG (reference sequence). This CDR3 reads CAWDRDRGTGELFF. The CDR3 region has the DNA TGTGCCTGGGACCGGGACAGGGGCACCGGGGAGCTGTTTTTT.

The genes are TRBV6-1 and TRBJ1-5; 7 bases fit TRBD1. The V and J ends lost 3 bases and 7 bases, in that order; junction bases with no gene match: 9. The germline V gene has CDR1 MNHNS and CDR2 SASEGT. This CDR3 is built from 15 residues. Written as DNA, the CDR3 is TGTGCCAGCAGTGAGACACCAGGGGGGAACCAGCCCCAGCATTTT. The encoded protein is CASSETPGGNQPQHF.

The chain joins TRBV5-1 to TRBJ2-2; D remains ambiguous. V lost 5 bases and J 1 base, leaving 12 bases between the germline ends. The CDR3 extends over 15 amino acids. The germline V gene encodes CDR1 SGHRS and CDR2 YFSETQ. CDR3 in amino acids: CASRSLIQNTGELFF. The CDR3 nucleotides read TGCGCCAGCAGGTCTCTTATCCAGAACACCGGGGAGCTGTTTTTT.

The CDR3 protein is CATSDPRSGSTDTQYF. As DNA, the CDR3 is TGTGCCACCAGTGACCCGAGGAGCGGCAGCACAGATACGCAGTATTTT. The chain couples TRBV24-1 to TRBJ2-3; maybe TRBD2 (5 bases). With 4 bases removed from V and 0 bases from J, the gap between germline ends came to 13 bases. The CDR3 sequence is 16 residues long. Germline V lookup: CDR1 KGHDR, CDR2 SFDVKD.

The rearrangement links TRBV28 to TRBJ2-5; 7 nucleotides match TRBD1. From germline, CDR1 is MDHEN and CDR2 SYDVKM. The V gene end was trimmed by 3 bases and the J gene end by 2 bases; junction bases not matched to a gene: 12. The CDR3 spans 17 residues. CDR3 bases: TGTGCCAGCAGTTTCCTCGACAGGGTTTGGAGGCAAGAGACCCAGTACTTC. Its protein is CASSFLDRVWRQETQYF.

The chain joins TRBV18 to TRBJ1-4; 7 bases fit TRBD1. V gave up 8 bases and J gave up 6 bases; unmatched junction bases: 6. CDR1 and CDR2 from the germline V gene are KGHSH and LQKENI. The CDR3 runs to 13 residues. The CDR3 nucleotides read TGTGCCAGCACGGGACAGCGGGATGAAAAACTGTTTTTT. This codes for CASTGQRDEKLFF.

This clone was detected once. The chain couples TRBV7-9 to TRBJ1-2; D unresolved. This CDR3 has 15 residues. With 1 base removed from V and 4 bases from J, the gap between germline ends came to 13 bases. Germline V CDR1 and CDR2: SEHNR, FQNEAQ (reference sequence). Here the CDR3 DNA reads TGTGCCAGCAGCTTAGGATGGGGTGAAGGCTATGGCTACACCTTC. Its protein is CASSLGWGEGYGYTF.

J is TRBJ2-5 and V is TRBV20-1; a weak D match, TRBD1 (6 bases). This CDR3 has 13 residues. The germline V and J ends were trimmed by 5 bases and 1 base, with 11 bases remaining between them. Germline-derived CDR1 and CDR2 are DFQATT and SNEGSKA (reference sequence). For the CDR3, the DNA is TGCAGTGCTGGTGGACAGTTCCAAGAGACCCAGTACTTC. Translation: CSAGGQFQETQYF.

The chain uses TRBV7-8 and TRBJ1-4, with TRBD1 as a possible D gene (6 bases). Trimming removed 5 bases at V and 12 bases at J, with 16 bases between. The CDR3 length is 13 residues. Germline lookup yields CDR1 SGHVS and CDR2 FQNEAQ. The CDR3 loop reads CASSGGQVGQLFF. CDR3 DNA: TGTGCCAGCAGCGGGGGGCAGGTCGGGCAACTGTTTTTT. The full variable domain, its missing parts supplied by reference TRBV7-8 and TRBJ1-4, is GAGVSQSPRYKVAKRGQDVALRCDPISGHVSLFWYQQALGQGPEFLTYFQNEAQLDKSGLPSDRFFAERPEGSVSTLKIQRTQQEDSAVYLCASSGGQVGQLFFGSGTQLSVL.

This clone appeared a single time. The chain has TRBV5-1 and TRBJ2-1; D uncertain. CDR3 length equals 11 residues. The germline gives CDR1 SGHRS, CDR2 YFSETQ. Deletions cut 4 bases from V and 10 bases from J, with 9 bases between. The CDR3 nucleotides read TGCGCCAGCAGCCTGACCTCGGAGCAGTTCTTC. This gives the protein CASSLTSEQFF.

CDR3 in amino acids: CASGDRGREKLFF. The CDR3 region has the DNA TGTGCCAGCGGGGACAGGGGAAGGGAAAAACTGTTTTTT. This rearrangement joins TRBV19 to TRBJ1-4; 10 nucleotides line up with TRBD1. CDR1 is LNHDA and CDR2 is SQIVND in the germline V gene (reference sequence). The CDR3 is 13 residues long. Trimming removed 9 bases from V and 8 bases from J; junction bases left unmatched: 6.

A single count supports this clone. The V call is TRBV7-2, the J call TRBJ2-3; no firm D call. The V end lost 5 bases, the J end lost 6 bases, and 6 bases lay between the germline ends. The CDR3 covers 11 residues. Per the germline V gene, CDR1 is SGHTA and CDR2 is FQGNSA. CDR3 amino acids: CASSLKDTQYF. CDR3 coding DNA: TGTGCCAGCAGCCTGAAGGATACGCAGTATTTT.